This T cell receptor (beta chain) was captured in a study of cytomegalovirus exposure and HLA in healthy donors. Study results and caveats: It was around 160 TCR beta chains that were listed as cytomegalovirus-associated. Further analysis was carried out later, and it showed several of the most significant clusters appearing linked to common viral pathogens. For most TCR beta V segments, an earlier analysis put the productive rate at about 87% or about 30% of the time.

This CDR3 is 16 amino acids long. Germline values: CDR1 MDHEN, CDR2 SYDVKM. The trim removed 4 bases at V and 4 bases at J, leaving 10 bases unmatched. On this clone: As yet, its antigen is unknown.

PCR involved 60 Vbeta and 13 Jbeta primers. Some clones are missing from TCRdb's copy, which holds only in-frame ones; the method was immunoSEQ multiplex PCR. The data show about 160,000 clones, approximately 71% seen once. This receptor was obtained from a male donor in good health and CMV-seronegative. The material sequenced was PBMCs. The genes are TRBV28 and TRBJ2-5; 9 bases are a match to TRBD2. The CDR3 bases are TGTGCCAGCAGTTCCCTCGTAAATAGCGGGAGAGAGACCCAGTACTTC. It codes for CASSSLVNSGRETQYF.